Described below is a single T cell receptor beta chain sequence and its context. Antigen unknown. One entry per CDR3 protein, called by TCRdb with MiXCR from the 5' RACE reads. The sample holds just under 350,000 distinct CDR3 sequences, roughly 13% seen once. V gave up 1 base and J gave up 6 bases; unmatched junction bases: 2. Per the germline V gene, CDR1 is SGHTA and CDR2 is FQGNSA. The CDR3 is 13 amino acids. This entry comes from a study of T-cell memory formation after mild COVID-19. Regarding the study as a whole: The CD4+ clones that contracted clustered mainly within CM and EM, and the CD8+ clones concentrated in EMRA.

The receptor's source is a man between 18 and 29 years old who had mild COVID-19 (a few samples of this study predate the infection). Cell type and time point are not known. The sequenced material came from PBMCs or a T cell subset sorted from them (not recorded which). This chain uses TRBV7-2 with TRBJ1-1; the match to TRBD1 covers 7 bases. For the CDR3, the DNA is TGTGCCAGCAGCTTAGGACAGGGCGCTGAAGCTTTCTTT. Translation: CASSLGQGAEAFF.